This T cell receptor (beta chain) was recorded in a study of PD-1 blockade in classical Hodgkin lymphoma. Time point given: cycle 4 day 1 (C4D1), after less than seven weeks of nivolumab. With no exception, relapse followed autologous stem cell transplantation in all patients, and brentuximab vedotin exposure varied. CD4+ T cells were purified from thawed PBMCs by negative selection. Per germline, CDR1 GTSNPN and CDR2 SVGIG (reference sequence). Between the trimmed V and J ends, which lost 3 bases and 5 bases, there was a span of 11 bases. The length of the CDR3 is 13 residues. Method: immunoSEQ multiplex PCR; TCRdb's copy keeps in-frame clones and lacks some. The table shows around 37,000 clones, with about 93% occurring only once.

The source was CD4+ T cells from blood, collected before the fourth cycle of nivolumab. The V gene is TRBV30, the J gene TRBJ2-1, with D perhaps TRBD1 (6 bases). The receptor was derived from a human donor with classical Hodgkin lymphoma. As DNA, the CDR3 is TGTGCCTGGAGCGGGGACAAACACAATGAGCAGTTCTTC. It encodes CAWSGDKHNEQFF.